The T cell receptor (beta chain) under discussion was sequenced for a study of cytomegalovirus exposure and HLA in healthy donors (dated by TCRdb to 2017 to 2019). With regard to the full study: An earlier analysis of more than 550 of the donors reported over 250 Gb of sequence data and around 100 million unique TCR beta sequences obtained from around 180 million T cells. Roughly 310 gigabases of sequencing data and approximately 85 million unique TCR sequences were included in an early release covering 550 to 800 HLA-typed donors. The genetic ancestry cluster associated with self-reported Caucasian donors included roughly four fifths of the approximately 410 genotyped donors. The aim of the study was to test whether cataloging public T cell receptors could identify signatures of past pathogen exposure. The T cell repertoires of roughly 660 subjects were profiled by immunosequencing and related to cytomegalovirus serostatus. A separate validation cohort of 100 to 150 different subjects was used in addition to the roughly 670-subject first cohort. To predict cytomegalovirus infection status, the study combined high-throughput TCR immunosequencing, statistical association of individual TCRs with disease status, and machine learning. In a later analysis, previously published TCR beta repertoires from fewer than 750 donors were re-analyzed and high-resolution HLA genotyping was added so that TCR occurrence patterns could be studied. In the later analysis, no new phenotypic data were used to find candidate immune exposures; instead, reliance was placed on TCR beta sequences and their occurrence across donors. In an earlier analysis of roughly 540 of the donors, high-throughput TCR beta sequencing was used to judge whether each TCR beta V gene segment behaved as functional or pseudogenic. Donor age, sex, ethnicity and CMV serostatus were compiled together with the repertoire data. In a later genetic analysis, genome-wide SNP genotypes for about three fifths of the roughly 670 donors were used, and that subset was treated as a discovery cohort. All discovery cohort repertoires had been generated using a single sequencing platform. Class I and class II HLA loci were covered by the typing at four-digit resolution. The number of donors typed differed by locus, with roughly 620-630 for A, B, C, DRB1 and DQB1, roughly 520 for DQA1, over 600 for DPA1, and some 470 for DPB1. Because of strong linkage in the cohort, roughly five DR-DQ haplotypes were treated as single units for association and clustering. On average, around 240,000 unique TCR beta nucleotide sequences were sequenced per donor among 398 genotyped donors of the cohort, with around 19% of those sequences being non-productive. General findings and caveats noted by the study authors: Several of the top co-occurrence clusters appeared to be linked to parvovirus B19, influenza, CMV and Epstein-Barr virus, according to a later analysis. The classifier was reported to diagnose cytomegalovirus status with high specificity and sensitivity in both the original and validation cohorts. In a later analysis, some 17,000 TCR beta sequences were associated with specific HLA alleles at a false discovery rate of 0.05. Because HLA typing was unavailable for some donors at each locus, only the typed subset was used in association tests. This cohort had only TCR beta chains sequenced, and the lack of alpha or paired-chain data limited which features could be detected. CMV serostatus was the only immune exposure information available for the cohort. According to a later genetic analysis, donors in an Asian-associated ancestry cluster had fewer N-insertions in productive TCRs than the roughly 670-donor mean. In a later genetic analysis, a missense DCLRE1C variant was associated with V-gene and J-gene trimming of TCR beta chains, and the association was replicated in an independent cohort. The study gave a list of more than 150 TCR beta chains associated with cytomegalovirus. According to a later analysis, most CMV-associated TCR beta chains appeared to be HLA-restricted, and the HLA associations seemed to be driven largely by CMV exposure. A further reported finding was that TCR beta sequences accurately predicted the HLA-A and HLA-B alleles for most subjects in the first cohort. According to the authors, the approach could potentially be generalized to other disease states and immunological phenotypes. In a later analysis, HLA-associated TCR beta chains were found to be more clonally expanded and to have lower generation probabilities than equally common non-associated chains. Most TCR sequences were observed very rarely across donors, whereas some public TCRs were present in many individuals. Broadly in line with IMGT annotations, most TCR beta V segments showed up in productive rearrangements about 87% or about 30% of the time in an earlier analysis of 587 of the donors. The earlier analysis of about 600 of the donors excluded 15 to 20 rarely observed V segments, including chromosome 9 orphons, because counts were too low. A group of highly shared sequence variants was considered likely to be a technical artifact of the sequencing pipeline. Three of the identified cytomegalovirus-associated TCR beta chains were confirmed in vitro to be specific for cytomegalovirus antigens. In a later analysis, TCR association rates were found to vary across HLA loci, with the most associated TCRs seen for DRB1 alleles and the fewest for HLA-C alleles. Correlated functional status among segregating V segments might reflect linkage disequilibrium, but an unknown experimental factor could not be ruled out. Presence/absence analyses assumed roughly uniform sequencing depth across donors, an assumption that may not hold. Strong co-occurrence of HLA alleles, especially DR and DQ, made assigning TCR associations to individual alleles difficult. Some IMGT-functional V segments, including TRBV6-2 and TRBV6-3, could not be told apart with the 87-base-pair reads, so those segments were excluded.

The cohort consisted of 650 to 850 healthy bone marrow donors. Cohort members were all nominally healthy when sampled, although unrecorded immune exposures were likely present. The donor tested CMV seronegative, placing the donor among the 350 or so seronegative members of the cohort. A peripheral blood sample was collected from each donor, and TCR beta sequencing was performed on peripheral blood mononuclear cells. The Qiagen DNeasy Blood Extraction Kit was used to extract genomic DNA from the blood cell samples. Note on this clone: This clone's antigen is unknown.

The protocol used for the library was the immunoSEQ multiplex PCR assay. For the multiplex PCR, a mixture combining 60 forward primers for TCR Vbeta segments and 13 reverse primers for TCR Jbeta segments was used. The CDR3 region of rearranged TCR beta genes was amplified from genomic DNA by a multiplex PCR assay. On the Illumina HiSeq System, the amplified TCR beta libraries were sequenced as 87-base-pair reads. As for the authors' bioinformatics: A later analysis counted approximately 84 million unique TCR beta chains across the roughly 700 repertoires, and roughly 11 million of these chains were shared by at least two donors. A nearest-neighbor algorithm error-corrected the raw reads and collapsed the reads into unique sequences, merging closely related sequences to remove PCR and sequencing errors. To assign V, D and J gene segments, CDR3 sequences were aligned to IMGT reference sequences. Each retained sequence needed at least a six-nucleotide match to both a V gene segment and a J gene segment. A rearrangement was called productive if the CDR3 had no stop codons and remained in frame with V and J, and every other rearrangement was called non-productive. CDR3 was defined by IMGT convention, running from the second conserved V-encoded cysteine to the conserved J-encoded phenylalanine. The earlier analysis of about 530 of the donors excluded any sequence lacking an unambiguous match to a single V gene segment. In an earlier analysis of around 590 of the donors, a V segment was called functional when productive rearrangements were above 56.7%, and segregating when the standard deviation between donors exceeded 5%. A statistical classification framework was built to diagnose cytomegalovirus status from the catalog of TCR beta chain sequences. In a later analysis, TCR nucleotide sequences were compared against IMGT/GENE-DB human TR gene sequences so that V and J genes could be assigned. A later analysis assigned CDR3 sequences and most-parsimonious VDJ recombination scenarios with the TCRdist pipeline. In a later analysis, each TCR beta chain was defined by its CDR3 amino acid sequence together with its V-gene family, and reads without a unique V-gene family were excluded. To address suspected cross-contamination and a sequencing artifact, a later analysis removed a few hundred highly shared, low-generation-probability nucleotide sequences. A later analysis calculated a clonal expansion index for each public chain from normalized within-repertoire ranks of inferred template counts. Generation probabilities in a later analysis came from a VDJ recombination model fitted to out-of-frame rearrangements, and those results were checked against IGoR. In a later analysis, TCR-TCR, TCR-HLA and TCR-CMV co-occurrence was scored with hypergeometric tests, and a repertoire-size bias correction was applied to TCR pairs. False discovery rates were estimated in a later analysis by permuting HLA or CMV assignments 20 times. In a later analysis, co-occurring TCRs were grouped with DBSCAN, and TCRdist sequence similarity was added when clustering was performed within HLA-allele-positive subsets. For co-occurrence clustering, repertoires with fewer than 30,000 or more than 120,000 public chains were excluded, along with about five repertoires with anomalous nucleotide sharing. The source is immuneACCESS, and TCRdb retained only in-frame sequences with V and J called. Part of the clones is not carried over; for the studies checked, unresolved V genes explain less than half of this, and the remainder is unexplained. The V and J calls and clone size were taken over from that table, and D and trimming were inferred from the DNA. The table held for this sample gives some 84,000 clones. The top ten constitute 0.58% of the sample.

CDR1 and CDR2 were assigned from the germline V gene (reference sequence) as SEHNR and FQNEAQ. The CDR3 runs 14 residues from the cysteine to the phenylalanine. Only the CDR3 DNA stays, 42 bases, in frame from base 1. The trim is 5 bases for V and 8 bases for J, with a gap of 15 bases between the germline ends. The source of this sequence is a man aged 45-65 years in good health and CMV-seronegative. In this chain, TRBV7-9 is recombined with TRBJ1-4; the D gene is perhaps TRBD1, on 6 matching bases. The material sequenced was PBMCs. The bases are TGTGCCAGCAGCCGGACAGCCCATGGCGAAAAACTGTTTTTT. Translated, it gives CASSRTAHGEKLFF.